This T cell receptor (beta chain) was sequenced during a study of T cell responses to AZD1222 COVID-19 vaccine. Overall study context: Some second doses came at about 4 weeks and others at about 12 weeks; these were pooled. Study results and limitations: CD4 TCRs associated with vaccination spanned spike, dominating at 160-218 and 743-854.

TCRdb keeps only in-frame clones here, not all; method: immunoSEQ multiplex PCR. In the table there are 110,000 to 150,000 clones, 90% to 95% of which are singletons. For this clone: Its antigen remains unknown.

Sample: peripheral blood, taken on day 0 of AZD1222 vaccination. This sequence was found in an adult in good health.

CDR3 nucleotides: TGTGCCAGCAGATGGGGGGCAGGGCGACAAGAGACCCAGTACTTC. Translating gives CASRWGAGRQETQYF. The chain recombines TRBV7-2 with TRBJ2-5; D is tentatively TRBD1 or TRBD2 (6 bases each). V was trimmed by 6 bases and J by 2 bases, leaving 16 bases between them. The CDR3 covers 15 residues. Germline CDR1 and CDR2: SGHTA and FQGNSA.